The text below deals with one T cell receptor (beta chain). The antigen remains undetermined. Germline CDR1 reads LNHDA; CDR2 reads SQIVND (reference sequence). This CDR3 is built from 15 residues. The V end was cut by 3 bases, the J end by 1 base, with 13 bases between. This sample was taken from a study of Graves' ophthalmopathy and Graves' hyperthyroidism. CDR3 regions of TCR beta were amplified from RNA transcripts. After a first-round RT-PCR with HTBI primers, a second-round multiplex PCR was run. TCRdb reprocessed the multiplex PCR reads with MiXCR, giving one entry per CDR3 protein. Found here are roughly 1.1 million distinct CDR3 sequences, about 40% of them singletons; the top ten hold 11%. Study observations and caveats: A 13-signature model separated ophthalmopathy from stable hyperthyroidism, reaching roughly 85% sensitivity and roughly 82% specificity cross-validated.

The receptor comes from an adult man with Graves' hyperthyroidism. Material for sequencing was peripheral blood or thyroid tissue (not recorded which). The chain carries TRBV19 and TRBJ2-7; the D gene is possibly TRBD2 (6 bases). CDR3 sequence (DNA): TGTGCCAGTAGTATGAGTAGCGGTCGATCCTACGAGCAGTACTTC. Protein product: CASSMSSGRSYEQYF.